The entry below describes one T cell receptor (beta chain). The data derive from a study of T cells in Graves' hyperthyroidism and ophthalmopathy. Amplified regions were TCR beta CDR3 sequences from RNA transcripts. The HTBI primer set drove a first-round RT-PCR of the TCR CDR3. MiXCR was run by TCRdb on the multiplex PCR reads, yielding one entry per CDR3 protein. Here the sample spans 750,000 to 900,000 distinct CDR3 sequences, 38% being singletons. This CDR3 is 12 amino acids long. Germline loops: CDR1 DFQATT, CDR2 SNEGSKA (reference sequence). V lost 6 bases and J lost 8, with 11 bases in between. The receptor's source is a man in his late teens or twenties with Graves' hyperthyroidism. The chain couples TRBV20-1 to TRBJ1-6; D is unclear. Source material: blood. CDR3 sequence: CSASTSHSPLHF. In DNA form, the CDR3 reads TGCAGTGCCAGCACATCCCATTCACCCCTCCACTTT.